This TCR beta chain was captured in a study of T cell changes during pregnancy in multiple sclerosis (dated by TCRdb to between 2018 and 2021). With regard to the full study: In women with multiple sclerosis, the researchers looked at how the T cell repertoire shifted as pregnancy progressed.

The library was produced with the immunoSEQ multiplex PCR assay. In TCRdb, the immuneACCESS table is reduced to in-frame sequences with V and J assigned. These tables do not hold every clone; where another copy was compared, an unresolved V gene accounts for under half, and the others remain unexplained. This sample has about 51,000 clones in its table, and around 94% of those were observed once. The ten most abundant clones make up approximately 0.62% of the sample. A word on this clone: Its antigen is currently not known. Base qualities are missing; no much larger clone stands one base away.

Trimming leaves V shorter by 7 bases and J shorter by 1 base, with the junction holding 5 bases beyond the gene matches. CDR1 SQVTM and CDR2 ANQGSEA are derived from the germline V gene. The CDR3 runs 14 amino acids, cysteine and phenylalanine included. The sequence is cut down to CDR3 DNA, 42 bases in frame from base 1. The sample was CD4+ T cells from peripheral blood mononuclear cells, taken in the third trimester of pregnancy. The V gene is TRBV29-1 and the J gene is TRBJ2-1, and TRBD1 matches 9 of the central bases. The sequence derives from a female donor with multiple sclerosis, enrolled in a pregnancy study. The CDR3 amino acid sequence is: CSADRGQSYNEQFF. The nucleotides are TGCAGCGCGGACAGGGGCCAGTCCTACAATGAGCAGTTCTTC.